Shown below are 6 T cell receptor beta chains from a single sample sequenced in a study of OX40 agonist ivuxolimab in advanced cancers. This table comes from immunoSEQ multiplex PCR, and its TCRdb copy is limited to in-frame clones, with some not included. In the table there are about 65,000 clones, roughly nine tenths of which are singletons. Specimen: CD4+ or CD8+ T cells sorted from blood, collected in a trial of the OX40 agonist ivuxolimab. These TCRs come from an adult with an advanced solid tumor such as melanoma, head and neck, liver or kidney cancer.

The rearrangement uses TRBV2 and TRBJ1-6; D is unclear. Germline V gives CDR1 SNHLY, CDR2 FYNNEI. The germline V and J ends were trimmed by 2 bases and 4 bases, with 6 bases remaining between them. The CDR3 runs 14 residues. CDR3 loop: CASSEHLYNSPLHF. As DNA, the CDR3 is TGTGCCAGCAGTGAACACTTGTATAATTCACCCCTCCACTTT.

The gene calls are TRBV11-2 and TRBJ1-6; 8 bases agree with TRBD1. Germline CDR1 reads SGHAT; CDR2 reads FQNNGV. This CDR3 region has 16 residues. V shed 4 bases and J 7 bases; nucleotides not matched to a gene: 9. CDR3 in amino acids: CASSSRTGRRNSPLHF. The CDR3, as DNA: TGTGCCAGCAGCTCACGGACAGGGAGGCGCAATTCACCCCTCCACTTT.

This chain uses TRBV28 with TRBJ1-3, with D perhaps matching TRBD1 (5 bases). The V and J ends lost 5 bases and 0 bases respectively, with 14 bases between them. This CDR3 comprises 16 residues. Germline CDR1 and CDR2: MDHEN and SYDVKM. The CDR3 loop reads CASSEIRAISGNTIYF. DNA of the CDR3: TGTGCCAGCAGTGAAATCAGGGCCATCTCTGGAAACACCATATATTTT. Full variable domain (outside the CDR3, taken from reference TRBV28 and TRBJ1-3): DVKVTQSSRYLVKRTGEKVFLECVQDMDHENMFWYRQDPGLGLRLIYFSYDVKMKEKGDIPEGYSVSREKKERFSLILESASTNQTSMYLCASSEIRAISGNTIYFGEGSWLTVV.

This clone was observed a few times. This sequence joins TRBV30 and TRBJ1-2, with D hard to call. Trimming took off 4 bases at V and 8 bases at J, with 20 bases between the two ends. This CDR3 is built from 14 residues. Per germline, CDR1 GTSNPN and CDR2 SVGIG (reference sequence). The CDR3 coding sequence is TGTGCCTGGACTCACCTCTGGGTCGGGTACGGCTACACCTTC. As protein: CAWTHLWVGYGYTF.

The chain recombines TRBV2 with TRBJ2-1, with TRBD1 matching 12 bases. J lost 7 bases, V lost 3 bases, and 4 bases had no gene match. Germline values: CDR1 SNHLY, CDR2 FYNNEI. This CDR3 region has 15 residues. CDR3: CASSEAGQGANEQFF. The CDR3 DNA reads as TGTGCCAGCAGTGAGGCGGGACAGGGGGCTAATGAGCAGTTCTTC.

CDR3 bases: TGTGCCAGCAGCTTGGTAGGGGAAGAGGGCTATGGCTACACCTTC. This gives the protein CASSLVGEEGYGYTF. This rearrangement joins TRBV5-4 to TRBJ1-2; D possibly corresponds to TRBD1 (5 bases). The length of the CDR3 is 15 residues. CDR1 SGHNT and CDR2 YYREEE come from the germline V gene (reference sequence). The germline V and J ends were trimmed by 0 bases and 4 bases, with 13 bases remaining between them.